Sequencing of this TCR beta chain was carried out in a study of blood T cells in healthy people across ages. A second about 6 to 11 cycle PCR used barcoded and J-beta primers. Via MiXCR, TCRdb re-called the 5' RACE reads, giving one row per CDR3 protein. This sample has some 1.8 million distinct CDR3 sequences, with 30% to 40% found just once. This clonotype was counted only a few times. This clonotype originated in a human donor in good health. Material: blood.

CDR3 DNA: TGCAGCGCAGACGTACGGGGCGCGACCCAGTACTTC. Protein: CSADVRGATQYF. The J gene is TRBJ2-5, the V gene TRBV29-1; D possibly matches TRBD1 or TRBD2 (5 bases each). Trimming took off 7 bases at V and 7 bases at J, with 16 bases between the two ends. This CDR3 spans 12 amino acids. Germline V gene data show CDR1 as SQVTM and CDR2 as ANQGSEA. Full variable domain (outside the CDR3, taken from reference TRBV29-1 and TRBJ2-5): SAVISQKPSRDICQRGTSLTIQCQVDSQVTMMFWYRQQPGQSLTLIATANQGSEATYESGFVIDKFPISRPNLTFSTLTVSNMSPEDSSIYLCSADVRGATQYFGPGTRLLVL.